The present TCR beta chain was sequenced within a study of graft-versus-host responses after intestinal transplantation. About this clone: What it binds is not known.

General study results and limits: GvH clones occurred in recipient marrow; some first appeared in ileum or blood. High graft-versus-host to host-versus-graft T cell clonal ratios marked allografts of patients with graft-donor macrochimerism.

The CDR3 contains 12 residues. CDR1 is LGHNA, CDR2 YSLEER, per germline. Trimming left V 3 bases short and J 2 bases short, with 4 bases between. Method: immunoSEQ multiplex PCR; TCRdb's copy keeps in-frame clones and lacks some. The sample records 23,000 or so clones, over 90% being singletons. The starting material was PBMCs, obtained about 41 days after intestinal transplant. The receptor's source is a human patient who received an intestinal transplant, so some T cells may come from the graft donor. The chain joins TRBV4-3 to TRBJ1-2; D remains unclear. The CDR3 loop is CASSQGNYGYTF. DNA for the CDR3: TGCGCCAGCAGCCAGGGGAACTATGGCTACACCTTC.